These 20 T cell receptor beta chains were all obtained from the same sample, sequenced in a study of cytomegalovirus exposure and HLA in healthy donors. The study ran its PCR with 60 Vbeta and 13 Jbeta primers. Clones were sequenced by immunoSEQ multiplex PCR, and TCRdb holds only the in-frame ones, with some missing. The sample contains over 150,000 clones, roughly 80% of which appear only once. The sequenced sample consisted of PBMCs. All receptors come from a male donor in good health and CMV-seronegative.

The CDR3 DNA reads as TGTGCCAGCAGTCCCTGGACAGCCAATCAGCCCCAGCATTTT. Its translation: CASSPWTANQPQHF. This chain links TRBV2 with TRBJ1-5; D possibly corresponds to TRBD1 (6 bases). CDR1 and CDR2 from the germline V gene are SNHLY and FYNNEI. The CDR3 is made up of 14 amino acids. Deletions cut 5 bases from V and 3 bases from J, with 11 bases between.

This clone has only a few counts. The rearrangement joins TRBV16 to TRBJ1-2, with a weak D call TRBD1 (5 bases). CDR1 and CDR2 (germline): KGHSY, FQNENV. Trimming shortened V by 1 base and J by 0 bases, and 9 bases separated the two germline ends. The CDR3 runs to 15 residues. The CDR3 coding sequence is TGTGCCAGCAGCCAATGGGGGGGAGCTAACTATGGCTACACCTTC. This sequence encodes CASSQWGGANYGYTF.

The chain combines TRBV4-1 with TRBJ1-1; D is unclear. CDR3 length: 12 amino acids. The ends were cut back, 0 bases at V and 7 bases at J, with 6 bases in the middle. Germline CDR1 MGHRA, CDR2 YSYEKL. CDR3 DNA sequence: TGCGCCAGCAGCCAAGACAGGTATGAAGCTTTCTTT. It is translated as CASSQDRYEAFF.

This chain joins TRBV5-1 and TRBJ1-1; the D is unclear. V was shortened by 2 bases and J by 2 bases, with 10 bases between the two germline ends. The CDR3 runs to 14 residues. Germline V gene data show CDR1 as SGHRS and CDR2 as YFSETQ. The CDR3 nucleotides read TGCGCCAGCAGCTTCACATTCTCAAACACTGAAGCTTTCTTT. Translation gives CASSFTFSNTEAFF.

The chain carries TRBV5-1 and TRBJ1-6; D uncertain. Germline V lookup: CDR1 SGHRS, CDR2 YFSETQ. The V and J ends lost 3 bases and 9 bases respectively, with 13 bases between them. The CDR3 runs to 14 residues. CDR3 region: CASSSRVGFSPLHF. In nucleotides, the CDR3 is TGCGCCAGCAGCTCCCGAGTCGGTTTTTCACCCCTCCACTTT.

The chain couples TRBV5-6 to TRBJ1-3; the match to TRBD1 covers 7 bases. The trim removed 2 bases at V and 2 bases at J, leaving 1 base unmatched. The length of the CDR3 is 14 residues. Looked up from germline, CDR1 is SGHDT and CDR2 is YYEEEE. CDR3 coding DNA: TGTGCCAGCAGCTTCCAGGGGGCTGGAAACACCATATATTTT. Encoded protein: CASSFQGAGNTIYF.

This chain uses TRBV30 with TRBJ1-5; 8 positions agree with TRBD1. With V trimmed by 3 bases and J by 2 bases, 12 bases remained unmatched. The CDR3 spans 17 residues. In germline, CDR1 is GTSNPN, CDR2 SVGIG (reference sequence). The CDR3 sequence: CAWRPKRTGGGNQPQHF. The CDR3 nucleotides are TGTGCCTGGAGACCAAAGAGAACAGGGGGAGGCAATCAGCCCCAGCATTTT. Combining the CDR3 with reference TRBV30 and TRBJ1-5 gives the whole variable domain SQTIHQWPATLVQPVGSPLSLECTVEGTSNPNLYWYRQAAGRGLQLLFYSVGIGQISSEVPQNLSASRPQDRQFILSSKKLLLSDSGFYLCAWRPKRTGGGNQPQHFGDGTRLSIL.

For the CDR3, the DNA is TGTGCCAGCAGTGGGGGACATTCGGCGAATTCACCCCTCCACTTT. Encoded protein: CASSGGHSANSPLHF. This chain connects TRBV2 to TRBJ1-6; possibly TRBD1 for D (6 bases). The CDR3 is 15 residues long. Trimming took off 4 bases at V and 7 bases at J, with 14 bases between the two ends. CDR1 and CDR2 (germline): SNHLY, FYNNEI.

This clone was detected only once. The rearrangement joins TRBV7-6 to TRBJ2-3, with 8 positions matching TRBD2. This CDR3 is 17 amino acids long. J gave up 1 base and V 5 bases, and 11 bases lay outside the gene matches. The V gene's germline CDR1 is SGHVS and CDR2 FNYEAQ. The CDR3 coding sequence is TGTGCCAGCAGCCTAGGGACTAGTATTCACCGCACAGATACGCAGTATTTT. It specifies CASSLGTSIHRTDTQYF.

The chain recombines TRBV7-2 with TRBJ1-3, with 8 bases aligning to TRBD1. Germline assignment: CDR1 SGHTA and CDR2 FQGNSA. This CDR3 is built from 18 residues. With V trimmed by 4 bases and J by 1 base, 12 bases remained unmatched. The CDR3 DNA sequence: TGTGCCAGCAGCTCGCTTAAGGGACAGGTACTTTCTGGAAACACCATATATTTT. It specifies CASSSLKGQVLSGNTIYF.

The chain couples TRBV19 to TRBJ2-2; D ambiguous. The germline gives CDR1 LNHDA, CDR2 SQIVND (reference sequence). V dropped 6 bases and J dropped 2 bases, with 10 bases sitting between them. CDR3 length: 14 amino acids. The CDR3 DNA reads as TGTGCCAGTAGACAGTTCAAAAACACCGGGGAGCTGTTTTTT. Residues: CASRQFKNTGELFF.

The gene calls are TRBV5-1 and TRBJ1-2, with TRBD1 as a possible D gene (5 bases). The CDR3 is 13 amino acids. The germline gives CDR1 SGHRS, CDR2 YFSETQ. V was trimmed by 1 base and J by 7 bases, leaving 11 bases between them. In nucleotides, the CDR3 is TGCGCCAGCAGCTTGTTAGATACAGGTGGCTACACCTTC. Encoded protein: CASSLLDTGGYTF. The full variable domain, completed using reference TRBV5-1 and TRBJ1-2, is KAGVTQTPRYLIKTRGQQVTLSCSPISGHRSVSWYQQTPGQGLQFLFEYFSETQRNKGNFPGRFSGRQFSNSRSEMNVSTLELGDSALYLCASSLLDTGGYTFGSGTRLTVV.

The chain is built from TRBV7-6 and TRBJ1-6; D perhaps matches TRBD1 (6 bases). Germline V gene lookup returns CDR1 SGHVS and CDR2 FNYEAQ. The V end lost 5 bases, the J end lost 8 bases, and 16 bases lay between the germline ends. The CDR3 contains 15 residues. CDR3 sequence (DNA): TGTGCCAGCAGCCCCGCGGGGGCGCCCGATTCACCCCTCCACTTT. It specifies CASSPAGAPDSPLHF.

This chain connects TRBV6-4 to TRBJ2-3; 10 bases align to TRBD1. Germline loops: CDR1 MRHNA, CDR2 SNTAGT. CDR3 length equals 17 residues. After removal of 3 bases from V and 1 base from J, the junction contained 7 bases not matched to a gene. CDR3 protein: CASSDWDRGSGTDTQYF. The CDR3, as DNA: TGTGCCAGCAGTGATTGGGACAGGGGAAGCGGCACAGATACGCAGTATTTT.

The chain employs TRBV5-4 and TRBJ1-1; D perhaps matches TRBD1 (5 bases). Trimming pared 1 base from V and 7 bases from J, leaving 11 bases between. Germline CDR1 is SGHNT and CDR2 is YYREEE (reference sequence). This CDR3 region has 13 residues. In DNA form, the CDR3 reads TGTGCCAGCAGCTTGTCAGGGTTGGGTGAAGCTTTCTTT. Amino acids: CASSLSGLGEAFF.

In its sample, this clone was seen once. V gene TRBV27 combines with J gene TRBJ2-1; D ambiguous. Germline lookup yields CDR1 MNHEY and CDR2 SMNVEV (reference sequence). V lost 9 bases to trimming and J lost 7 bases, with 10 bases between them. CDR3 length: 11 amino acids. The CDR3 here is CASSLGNEQFF. The DNA of the CDR3 is TGTGCCAGTAGCCTCGGAAATGAGCAGTTCTTC.

The chain carries TRBV10-3 and TRBJ2-1, with 15 positions matching TRBD2. This CDR3 has 18 amino acids. With V trimmed by 4 bases and J by 1 base, 5 bases remained unmatched. The germline CDR1 and CDR2 sequences are ENHRY and SYGVKD. CDR3 region: CAISAGLAGGSSYNEQFF. The CDR3 DNA follows: TGTGCCATCAGTGCGGGACTAGCGGGGGGTAGTTCCTACAATGAGCAGTTCTTC.

The chain is built from TRBV2 and TRBJ2-7; a possible D gene is TRBD2 (5 bases). The V and J ends lost 6 bases and 3 bases respectively, with 15 bases between them. From germline, CDR1 is SNHLY and CDR2 FYNNEI. The CDR3 has 14 amino acids. CDR3 amino acids: CASSPAGTYYEQYF. CDR3 sequence (DNA): TGTGCCAGCAGCCCTGCGGGCACTTACTACGAGCAGTACTTC. Full variable domain (remainder filled in from reference TRBV2 and TRBJ2-7): EPEVTQTPSHQVTQMGQEVILRCVPISNHLYFYWYRQILGQKVEFLVSFYNNEISEKSEIFDDQFSVERPDGSNFTLKIRSTKLEDSAMYFCASSPAGTYYEQYFGPGTRLTVT.

The chain joins TRBV5-1 to TRBJ2-5; D possibly corresponds to TRBD1 (6 bases). V lost 9 bases to trimming and J lost 1 base, with 16 bases between them. The CDR3 has 14 amino acids. CDR1 SGHRS and CDR2 YFSETQ come from the germline V gene. The CDR3 bases are TGCGCCACCAAGACAGGCCATTTCCAAGAGACCCAGTACTTC. Protein product: CATKTGHFQETQYF. Full variable domain (missing parts from reference TRBV5-1 and TRBJ2-5): KAGVTQTPRYLIKTRGQQVTLSCSPISGHRSVSWYQQTPGQGLQFLFEYFSETQRNKGNFPGRFSGRQFSNSRSEMNVSTLELGDSALYLCATKTGHFQETQYFGPGTRLLVL.

This clone was detected once. This chain links TRBV7-9 with TRBJ1-5; D is unclear. Germline V gene data show CDR1 as SEHNR and CDR2 as FQNEAQ (reference sequence). The CDR3 length is 15 residues. Trimming took off 4 bases at V and 2 bases at J, with 12 bases between the two ends. The CDR3 sequence: CASSSPGIGNQPQHF. CDR3 nucleotide sequence: TGTGCCAGCAGCTCCCCGGGTATCGGCAATCAGCCCCAGCATTTT.